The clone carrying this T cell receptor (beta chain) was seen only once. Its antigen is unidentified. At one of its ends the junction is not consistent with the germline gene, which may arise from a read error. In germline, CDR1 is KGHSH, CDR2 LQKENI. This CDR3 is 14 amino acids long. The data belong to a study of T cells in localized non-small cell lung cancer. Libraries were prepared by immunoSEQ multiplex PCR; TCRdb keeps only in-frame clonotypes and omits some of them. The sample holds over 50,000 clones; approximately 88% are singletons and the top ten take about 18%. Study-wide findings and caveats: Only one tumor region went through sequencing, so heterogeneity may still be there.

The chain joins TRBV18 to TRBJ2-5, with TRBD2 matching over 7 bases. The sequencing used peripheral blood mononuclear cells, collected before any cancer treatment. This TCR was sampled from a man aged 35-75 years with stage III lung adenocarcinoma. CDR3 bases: TGTGCCAGCTCTCCACGGACTAGCCAAGAGACCCAGTACTTC. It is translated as CASSPRTSQETQYF.